Here is one T cell receptor beta chain with its context. The antigen is not known. The sequenced fragment ends 3 residues before the CDR3 boundary, so the rest is inferred from the germline J gene. The data were taken from a study of T cells in women clearing cervical HPV infection. The study, taken as a whole, reports: Controls had more TRBV6-7 (roughly 0.16%) than cases (approximately 0.11%). T-cell numbers per sample were unknown and may explain richness differences.

The CDR3 consists of 15 residues. Deletions cut 4 bases from V and 0 bases from J, with 10 bases between. Germline lookup yields CDR1 SGHTA and CDR2 FQGNSA. Repertoires were generated with immunoSEQ multiplex PCR, while TCRdb's copy carries only in-frame clones and drops some. Recorded for this sample: 30,000 or so clones. The specimen was blood buffy coat. This chain uses TRBV7-2 with TRBJ1-5; maybe TRBD1 (6 bases). The TCR originated in a woman between 18 and 69 years old with a cervical HPV16 infection that either progressed to CIN3+ or cleared (not recorded which). The CDR3 here is CASSSDSLSNQPQHF. CDR3 DNA (partial): TGTGCCAGCAGCTCGGACAGTCTTAGCAATCAGCCC.